The 30 T cell receptor beta chains below come from one sample, sequenced in a study of T-cell reconstitution after alpha-beta-depleted transplantation in children. Findings of the study overall: The main origin of T-cell counts and diversity one year after transplant was newly produced T cells.

During its preparation, the TCRbeta library received unique molecular identifiers. A single record per CDR3 protein comes from TCRdb applying MiXCR to the PCR reads. This table holds about 300,000 distinct CDR3 sequences, roughly 8.2% found once. These receptors lack a known antigen. The input for sequencing was peripheral blood, taken 360 days after TCRalphabeta/CD19-depleted stem cell transplant. The receptors were sampled from a female patient between 2 and 15 years old who had a stem cell transplant for Fanconi anemia, so the T cells may come from the graft donor.

This clonotype was picked up many times. The V gene is TRBV29-1, the J gene TRBJ2-3; D call uncertain. The ends were cut back, 8 bases at V and 0 bases at J, with 12 bases in the middle. Germline V gives CDR1 SQVTM, CDR2 ANQGSEA. This CDR3 region has 13 residues. In nucleotides, the CDR3 is TGCAGCTCCAGACGGGTTAGCACAGATACGCAGTATTTT. It yields the protein CSSRRVSTDTQYF.

This clonotype turned up a few times. This sequence joins TRBV19 and TRBJ1-1; D possibly corresponds to TRBD1 (6 bases). This CDR3 spans 17 amino acids. From germline, CDR1 is LNHDA and CDR2 SQIVND (reference sequence). Deletions cut 4 bases from V and 0 bases from J, with 18 bases between. The CDR3 nucleotides read TGTGCCAGTAGTACCCCGGGACACGAGAACCTGAACACTGAAGCTTTCTTT. Its translation: CASSTPGHENLNTEAFF.

This clonotype was counted between two and nine times. J is TRBJ2-1 and V is TRBV2; D not certain. The CDR3 runs to 13 residues. CDR1 SNHLY and CDR2 FYNNEI come from the germline V gene. V was shortened by 6 bases and J by 0 bases, with 6 bases between the two germline ends. DNA of the CDR3: TGTGCCAGCAGGGCGAACTCCTACAATGAGCAGTTCTTC. This translates into CASRANSYNEQFF.

This clonotype showed up just a few times. The chain uses TRBV5-1 and TRBJ1-6; 8 nucleotides match TRBD1. Unmatched junction bases numbered 6, after V lost 0 bases and J lost 10 bases. Germline lookup yields CDR1 SGHRS and CDR2 YFSETQ. This CDR3 contains 15 residues. CDR3 protein: CASSLDRGRGSPLHF. The CDR3 bases are TGCGCCAGCAGCTTGGACAGGGGGAGAGGGTCACCCCTCCACTTT.

The CDR3 bases are TGTGCCAGCCACAGCGGGTGGGGGCAAGAGACCCAGTACTTC. This gives the protein CASHSGWGQETQYF. The gene calls are TRBV6-1 and TRBJ2-5; D may be TRBD2 (6 bases). Deletions cut 8 bases from V and 2 bases from J, with 15 bases between. The length of the CDR3 is 14 residues. CDR1 is MNHNS, CDR2 SASEGT, per germline.

This clonotype was counted ten times or more. The rearrangement joins TRBV5-1 to TRBJ2-5; D perhaps matches TRBD1 (6 bases). This CDR3 is built from 14 residues. The V end lost 1 base, the J end lost 2 bases, and 9 bases lay between the germline ends. Germline CDR1 reads SGHRS; CDR2 reads YFSETQ. CDR3 DNA sequence: TGCGCCAGCAGCTTGACAGGGTGGCAAGAGACCCAGTACTTC. Translation: CASSLTGWQETQYF.

In this sample, this clonotype turned up many times. The V call is TRBV4-1, the J call TRBJ2-7; D assignment may be TRBD1 or TRBD2 (5 bases each). Germline V gene sequence: CDR1 MGHRA, CDR2 YSYEKL. There are 16 residues in the CDR3. V was trimmed by 0 bases and J by 1 base, leaving 13 bases between them. As DNA, the CDR3 is TGCGCCAGCAGCCAAGATAATTTGGGGGATTCCTACGAGCAGTACTTC. It specifies CASSQDNLGDSYEQYF.

This clonotype has at least ten counts. The V call is TRBV20-1, the J call TRBJ2-3; D not resolved. Germline V gene lookup returns CDR1 DFQATT and CDR2 SNEGSKA (reference sequence). CDR3 length: 15 amino acids. V lost 0 bases and J 2 bases, leaving 12 bases between the germline ends. The CDR3 DNA is TGCAGTGCTAGAGATTGGCGGCCCTACACAGATACGCAGTATTTT. Amino acid sequence: CSARDWRPYTDTQYF.

This clonotype was detected ten times or more. The CDR3 sequence: CASSPSAGRRDTEAFF. In DNA, the CDR3 is TGTGCCAGCAGCCCTTCCGCTGGTAGGCGGGACACTGAAGCTTTCTTT. The chain combines TRBV12-3 or TRBV12-4 with TRBJ1-1; no clear D. Trimming took 6 bases from V and 3 from J, leaving 20 bases between them. The CDR3 has 16 residues.

This clonotype was detected many times. The V gene is TRBV28, the J gene TRBJ2-5; D could derive from TRBD1 or TRBD2 (5 bases each). The CDR3 spans 15 residues. Germline lookup yields CDR1 MDHEN and CDR2 SYDVKM. V was shortened by 7 bases and J by 5 bases, with 20 bases between the two germline ends. CDR3 nucleotide sequence: TGTGCCAGCAAGAGTCAGAGGGGTTACCGTGAGACCCAGTACTTC. This translates into CASKSQRGYRETQYF.

Concerning this clonotype: A much larger clone is a single base away; this may be a read error. CDR3 region: CSARFQIYRYEQYF. In nucleotides, the CDR3 is TGCAGTGCTAGATTTCAGATTTATCGCTACGAGCAGTACTTC. The gene calls are TRBV20-1 and TRBJ2-7; no clear D. The V gene lost 2 bases and the J gene lost 3 bases, with 14 bases spanning the gap. The length of the CDR3 is 14 residues. Per the germline V gene, CDR1 is DFQATT and CDR2 is SNEGSKA (reference sequence).

This clonotype was seen repeatedly, ten times or more. J is TRBJ2-3 and V is TRBV27, with D perhaps assigned TRBD1 or TRBD2 (6 bases each). Germline V gene lookup returns CDR1 MNHEY and CDR2 SMNVEV (reference sequence). The CDR3 is made up of 16 amino acids. Trimming stripped 0 bases from V and 1 base from J, with 11 bases between. In nucleotides, the CDR3 is TGTGCCAGCAGTTTATCCAGGGGAGGCGGCACAGATACGCAGTATTTT. Protein: CASSLSRGGGTDTQYF.

This clonotype was recorded at least ten times. The chain's CDR3 is CSVLGVQGVTNTEAFF. CDR3 in DNA: TGCAGCGTCCTTGGGGTACAGGGGGTAACTAACACTGAAGCTTTCTTT. The chain links TRBV29-1 to TRBJ1-1; 8 bases align to TRBD1. The CDR3 spans 16 residues. J lost 2 bases, V lost 6 bases, and 14 bases had no gene match. CDR1 SQVTM and CDR2 ANQGSEA come from the germline V gene.

This clonotype was recorded at least ten times. The chain uses TRBV24-1 and TRBJ1-2; D uncertain. The CDR3 is made up of 16 amino acids. Trimming shortened V by 1 base and J by 6 bases, and 17 bases separated the two germline ends. Germline V gives CDR1 KGHDR, CDR2 SFDVKD. The chain's CDR3 is CATSDFQKVPADGYTF. CDR3 DNA sequence: TGTGCCACCAGTGATTTCCAAAAGGTACCCGCTGATGGCTACACCTTC.

The V call is TRBV4-2, the J call TRBJ2-6; 10 bases match TRBD2. Germline V gene lookup returns CDR1 LGHNA and CDR2 YNFKEQ. This CDR3 has 18 residues. J was trimmed by 0 bases and V by 0 bases; bases with no gene match: 2. The DNA for the CDR3 is TGTGCCAGCAGCCAAGAGGGACTAGCGTACTCTGGGGCCAACGTCCTGACTTTC. As protein: CASSQEGLAYSGANVLTF.

This clonotype was counted at least ten times. This chain connects TRBV5-1 to TRBJ2-3; 8 bases fit TRBD1. The V segment lost 2 bases and the J segment 6 bases; nucleotides outside the gene matches: 11. Germline CDR1 is SGHRS and CDR2 is YFSETQ. The CDR3 consists of 16 residues. CDR3 region: CASSFPLQGESDTQYF. The CDR3 DNA is TGCGCCAGCAGCTTCCCCTTACAGGGGGAGAGCGATACGCAGTATTTT. The full variable domain, completed using reference TRBV5-1 and TRBJ2-3, is KAGVTQTPRYLIKTRGQQVTLSCSPISGHRSVSWYQQTPGQGLQFLFEYFSETQRNKGNFPGRFSGRQFSNSRSEMNVSTLELGDSALYLCASSFPLQGESDTQYFGPGTRLTVL.

There are a few counts of this clonotype. This chain joins TRBV7-3 and TRBJ2-1; 11 bases fit TRBD2. This CDR3 contains 18 residues. After removal of 0 bases from V and 9 bases from J, the junction contained 13 bases not matched to a gene. Germline assignment: CDR1 SGHTA and CDR2 FQGTGA. The CDR3 loop reads CASSLTSPLAGGPVEQFF. The DNA of the CDR3 is TGTGCCAGCAGCTTAACAAGCCCTTTAGCGGGAGGGCCGGTTGAGCAGTTCTTC.

This clonotype was found many times. J is TRBJ2-2 and V is TRBV2; no definite D call. Germline V gene sequence: CDR1 SNHLY, CDR2 FYNNEI. The CDR3 is 13 amino acids. Trimming stripped 6 bases from V and 4 bases from J, with 9 bases between. Here the CDR3 DNA reads TGTGCCAGCAGCCCTGGGGTCACCGGGGAGCTGTTTTTT. It codes for CASSPGVTGELFF.

This clonotype was recorded many times. V usage is TRBV12-3 or TRBV12-4 and J usage is TRBJ1-1, with 9 bases fitting TRBD1. CDR3 length equals 15 residues. Losses at the gene ends were 2 bases for V and 5 bases for J; bases not matched to a gene: 6. CDR3 bases: TGTGCCAGCAGTTTACCGACAGGGGGGAAGACTGAAGCTTTCTTT. As protein: CASSLPTGGKTEAFF.

A few counts support this clonotype. The chain is built from TRBV6-1 and TRBJ2-7; either TRBD1 or TRBD2 may supply D (6 bases each). The germline CDR1 and CDR2 sequences are MNHNS and SASEGT. The CDR3 loop spans 14 amino acids. V was shortened by 6 bases and J by 3 bases, with 15 bases between the two germline ends. This CDR3 is CASSPRGALYEQYF. For the CDR3, the DNA is TGTGCCAGCAGCCCAAGGGGGGCTCTCTACGAGCAGTACTTC.

This clonotype has ten or more counts. The chain uses TRBV5-1 and TRBJ1-2, with a weak D call TRBD1 (6 bases). Germline V gives CDR1 SGHRS, CDR2 YFSETQ. This CDR3 is 13 amino acids long. Between the trimmed V and J ends, which lost 4 bases and 8 bases, there was a span of 15 bases. The CDR3 DNA reads TGCGCCAGCAGCCCGGACAGTGTGGGAGGCTACACCTTC. Its translation: CASSPDSVGGYTF.

This clonotype was seen repeatedly, ten times or more. The genes are TRBV20-1 and TRBJ1-6; D perhaps matches TRBD1 (5 bases). Trimming removed 2 bases at V and 9 bases at J, with 11 bases between. Germline loops: CDR1 DFQATT, CDR2 SNEGSKA (reference sequence). The CDR3 extends over 13 amino acids. The CDR3 DNA sequence: TGCAGTGCTAGACGTCAGGGCGGTTCACCCCTCCACTTT. Amino acids: CSARRQGGSPLHF.

This clonotype appeared many times. The genes are TRBV12-3 or TRBV12-4 and TRBJ2-7; 7 bases agree with TRBD2. The length of the CDR3 is 14 residues. Germline trimming cut 6 bases from V and 3 bases from J; bases unmatched to any gene: 8. CDR3 sequence: CASRDGRTLYEQYF. The CDR3 DNA reads TGTGCCAGCAGGGACGGGAGGACACTCTACGAGCAGTACTTC.

This clonotype has just a few counts. The gene calls are TRBV6-4 and TRBJ2-7; 9 bases fit TRBD1. The germline gives CDR1 MRHNA, CDR2 SNTAGT. V shed 0 bases and J 2 bases; nucleotides not matched to a gene: 2. CDR3 length: 15 amino acids. The CDR3 is CASSDSGQGTYEQYF. CDR3 nucleotide sequence: TGTGCCAGCAGTGACTCGGGACAGGGCACCTACGAGCAGTACTTC.

This clonotype showed up just a few times. The genes are TRBV2 and TRBJ2-7, with 9 positions matching TRBD2. Germline V gives CDR1 SNHLY, CDR2 FYNNEI. The CDR3 is made up of 15 amino acids. After removal of 7 bases from V and 0 bases from J, the junction contained 7 bases not matched to a gene. CDR3 sequence: CASTMTSGSSYEQYF. CDR3 DNA sequence: TGTGCCAGCACCATGACTAGCGGAAGCTCCTACGAGCAGTACTTC.

The J gene is TRBJ2-4, the V gene TRBV20-1; D gene uncertain. From germline, CDR1 is DFQATT and CDR2 SNEGSKA (reference sequence). V shed 0 bases and J shed 8 bases, with 8 bases lying between them. The CDR3 spans 12 residues. The CDR3 coding sequence is TGCAGTGCTAGAGATCGAGCGCACATTCAGTACTTC. It is translated as CSARDRAHIQYF.

There are many counts of this clonotype. The chain joins TRBV5-1 to TRBJ1-1, with a possible D match to TRBD1 (6 bases). CDR1 is SGHRS and CDR2 is YFSETQ in the germline V gene. Trimming stripped 4 bases from V and 2 bases from J, with 21 bases between. The CDR3 is 17 amino acids. CDR3 residues: CASSPARDTGINTEAFF. Written as DNA, the CDR3 is TGCGCCAGCAGCCCCGCCCGTGATACAGGGATCAACACTGAAGCTTTCTTT. The full variable domain, rest sourced from reference TRBV5-1 and TRBJ1-1, is KAGVTQTPRYLIKTRGQQVTLSCSPISGHRSVSWYQQTPGQGLQFLFEYFSETQRNKGNFPGRFSGRQFSNSRSEMNVSTLELGDSALYLCASSPARDTGINTEAFFGQGTRLTVV.

V usage is TRBV28 and J usage is TRBJ2-1, with D perhaps being TRBD1 or TRBD2 (5 bases each). Trimming removed 5 bases at V and 2 bases at J, with 19 bases between. Germline V gene lookup returns CDR1 MDHEN and CDR2 SYDVKM. The CDR3 runs 17 residues. The CDR3 loop is CASSALGPRDPYNEQFF. CDR3 nucleotides: TGTGCCAGCAGTGCATTGGGCCCCAGGGACCCCTACAATGAGCAGTTCTTC.

V usage is TRBV29-1 and J usage is TRBJ1-2, with TRBD1 matching over 9 bases. This CDR3 has 16 residues. The germline CDR1 and CDR2 sequences are SQVTM and ANQGSEA. J lost 4 bases, V lost 7 bases, and 16 bases had no gene match. This chain's CDR3 is CSALHFTGGGIYGYTF. CDR3 nucleotides: TGCAGCGCACTACATTTCACAGGGGGCGGAATCTATGGCTACACCTTC.

The sample holds many counts of this clonotype. The chain employs TRBV14 and TRBJ2-7; a weak D match, TRBD2 (6 bases). V lost 4 bases and J lost 2, with 21 bases in between. The CDR3 runs to 17 residues. Germline assignment: CDR1 SGHDN and CDR2 FVKESK. The DNA of the CDR3 is TGTGCCAGCAGCCGTTCCTCGGGAGCGTTGGGGACCTACGAGCAGTACTTC. It is translated as CASSRSSGALGTYEQYF. Based on the CDR3 plus reference TRBV14 and TRBJ2-7, the full variable domain is EAGVTQFPSHSVIEKGQTVTLRCDPISGHDNLYWYRRVMGKEIKFLLHFVKESKQDESGMPNNRFLAERTGGTYSTLKVQPAELEDSGVYFCASSRSSGALGTYEQYFGPGTRLTVT.